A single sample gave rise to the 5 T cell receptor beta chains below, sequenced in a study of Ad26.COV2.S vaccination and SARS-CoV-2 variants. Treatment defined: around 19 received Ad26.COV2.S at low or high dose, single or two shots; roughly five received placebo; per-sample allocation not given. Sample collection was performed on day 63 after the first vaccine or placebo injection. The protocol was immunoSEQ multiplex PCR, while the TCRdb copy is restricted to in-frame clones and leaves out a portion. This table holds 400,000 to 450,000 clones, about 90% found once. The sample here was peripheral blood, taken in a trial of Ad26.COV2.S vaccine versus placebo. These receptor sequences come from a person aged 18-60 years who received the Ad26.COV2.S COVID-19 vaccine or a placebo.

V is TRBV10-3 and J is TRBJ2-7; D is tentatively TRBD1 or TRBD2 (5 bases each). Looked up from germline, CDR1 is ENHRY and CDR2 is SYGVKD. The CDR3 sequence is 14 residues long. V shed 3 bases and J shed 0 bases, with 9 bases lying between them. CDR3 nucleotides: TGTGCCATCAGTGACGGGACGCCCTCCTACGAGCAGTACTTC. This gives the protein CAISDGTPSYEQYF.

CDR3 sequence: CASSLSGVGETQYF. CDR3 coding DNA: TGTGCCAGCAGCCTTAGCGGGGTAGGAGAGACCCAGTACTTC. V is TRBV3-1 (or the pseudogene TRBV3-2) and J is TRBJ2-5; 8 positions agree with TRBD2. The V segment lost 4 bases and the J segment 4 bases; nucleotides outside the gene matches: 5. The CDR3 contains 14 residues. Germline-derived CDR1 and CDR2 are LGHDT and YNNKEL (reference sequence).

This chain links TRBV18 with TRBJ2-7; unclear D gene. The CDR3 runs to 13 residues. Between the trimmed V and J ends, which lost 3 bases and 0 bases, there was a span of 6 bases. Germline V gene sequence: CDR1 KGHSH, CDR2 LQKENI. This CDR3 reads CASSPSSSYEQYF. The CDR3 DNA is TGTGCCAGCTCACCGTCGAGCTCCTACGAGCAGTACTTC. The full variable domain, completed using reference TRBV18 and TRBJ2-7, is NAGVMQNPRHLVRRRGQEARLRCSPMKGHSHVYWYRQLPEEGLKFMVYLQKENIIDESGMPKERFSAEFPKEGPSILRIQQVVRGDSAAYFCASSPSSSYEQYFGPGTRLTVT.

CDR3 sequence reads: CASSSGQGPYEQYF. CDR3 coding DNA: TGTGCCAGCAGCTCAGGACAGGGTCCCTACGAGCAGTACTTC. The chain employs TRBV7-6 and TRBJ2-7, with 8 bases identical to TRBD1. The junction had 4 bases not matched to a gene; V was cut back by 4 bases and J by 2 bases. Per germline, CDR1 SGHVS and CDR2 FNYEAQ. CDR3 length: 14 residues. The variable domain in full, with the rest retrieved from reference TRBV7-6 and TRBJ2-7, is GAGVSQSPRYKVTKRGQDVALRCDPISGHVSLYWYRQALGQGPEFLTYFNYEAQQDKSGLPNDRFSAERPEGSISTLTIQRTEQRDSAMYRCASSSGQGPYEQYFGPGTRLTVT.

The CDR3 region is CASSLRGVNEQFF. The CDR3 DNA reads as TGTGCCAGCAGCTTGCGAGGGGTCAATGAGCAGTTCTTC. The chain couples TRBV5-5 to TRBJ2-1; D could derive from TRBD1 or TRBD2 (5 bases each). V lost 1 base, J lost 6 bases, and 8 bases lay in between. The germline V gene has CDR1 SGHKS and CDR2 YYEKEE (reference sequence). The CDR3 covers 13 residues.